The clone carrying this TCR beta chain has only one observation. The data were obtained in a study of blood T cell repertoires in COVID-19. The CDR3 is 14 amino acids. V was clipped by 7 bases and J by 0 bases, with 12 bases between them. Per the germline V gene, CDR1 is MNHNY and CDR2 is SVGAGI (reference sequence). Repertoires were generated with immunoSEQ multiplex PCR, while TCRdb's copy carries only in-frame clones and drops some. The sample records tens of thousands of clones, approximately 77% being singletons. Sequenced input: peripheral blood. The rearrangement joins TRBV6-6 to TRBJ2-5, with TRBD2 as a possible D gene (6 bases). The TCR sequence derives from a human donor in a cohort sampled during active COVID-19. The CDR3 DNA sequence: TGTGCCAGCAAGGCGGGATCGAACCAAGAGACCCAGTACTTC. Translated, it gives CASKAGSNQETQYF.